The 30 T cell receptor beta chains listed next were all sequenced from one sample in a study of CD8 T cells in ankylosing spondylitis. Findings of the study overall: It appeared that ankylosing spondylitis blood was characterized by a TCR beta motif of fewer than ten highly homologous variants.

TCRdb itself ran the 5' RACE reads through MiXCR, one entry per CDR3 protein. The sample comprises 200,000 to 250,000 distinct CDR3 sequences, around 16% of which are singletons, and under 55% rests with the top ten. These TCRs are of unknown antigen specificity. The source material was blood, either unsorted or a sorted T cell fraction (not recorded which). Receptors were obtained from a male donor with ankylosing spondylitis.

The chain links TRBV9 to TRBJ2-5; TRBD2 agrees at 8 bases. The V segment lost 0 bases and the J segment 5 bases; nucleotides outside the gene matches: 9. There are 16 residues in the CDR3. CDR1 and CDR2 from the germline V gene are SGDLS and YYNGEE. CDR3 sequence: CASSVGVAGSGETQYF. The DNA for the CDR3 is TGTGCCAGCAGCGTAGGGGTAGCGGGATCGGGGGAGACCCAGTACTTC.

The CDR3 sequence: CASSYEAGGGYEQYF. Here the CDR3 DNA reads TGTGCCAGCAGTTATGAGGCGGGAGGTGGCTACGAGCAGTACTTC. The chain carries TRBV6-2 or TRBV6-3 and TRBJ2-7; TRBD2 matches at 8 bases. V lost 3 bases and J lost 3; bases outside the gene matches: 7. The CDR3 is 15 residues long. Per germline, CDR1 MNHEY and CDR2 SVGEGT.

The chain combines TRBV7-9 with TRBJ1-1; D unclear. The germline CDR1 and CDR2 sequences are SEHNR and FQNEAQ (reference sequence). V was pared by 8 bases and J by 4 bases, with 11 bases between. There are 12 residues in the CDR3. CDR3 sequence reads: CASEWGGTEAFF. The CDR3 DNA sequence: TGTGCCAGCGAGTGGGGAGGCACTGAAGCTTTCTTT.

This clonotype was picked up a small number of times. The chain employs TRBV2 and TRBJ2-1; D gene ambiguous. V shed 4 bases and J shed 1 base, with 11 bases lying between them. The CDR3 length is 15 residues. Germline CDR1 is SNHLY and CDR2 is FYNNEI. The chain's CDR3 is CASSGLLFSYNEQFF. The CDR3 nucleotides read TGTGCCAGCAGTGGGCTATTATTTTCCTACAATGAGCAGTTCTTC.

Only a few counts were recorded for this clonotype. V usage is TRBV12-3 or TRBV12-4 and J usage is TRBJ2-7; D not certain. The CDR3 length is 12 residues. V lost 4 bases to trimming and J lost 4 bases, with 8 bases between them. CDR3 region: CASSSDGYEQYF. The CDR3 DNA is TGTGCCAGCAGTTCCGACGGATACGAGCAGTACTTC.

This clonotype turned up a few times. V gene TRBV12-3 or TRBV12-4 combines with J gene TRBJ1-2; D is perhaps TRBD1 (5 bases). CDR3 length: 16 residues. Between the trimmed V and J ends, which lost 6 bases and 2 bases, there was a span of 19 bases. CDR3 residues: CASSPRQKMSNYGYTF. CDR3 sequence (DNA): TGTGCCAGCAGCCCTCGACAGAAAATGAGCAACTATGGCTACACCTTC.

The rearrangement joins TRBV5-1 to TRBJ2-2; 7 positions match TRBD1. V lost 0 bases to trimming and J lost 0 bases; unmatched junction nucleotides: 2. CDR1 and CDR2 (germline): SGHRS, YFSETQ. The CDR3 loop spans 16 amino acids. The CDR3, as DNA: TGCGCCAGCAGCTTGGGGGACAGAGCGAACACCGGGGAGCTGTTTTTT. It yields the protein CASSLGDRANTGELFF.

This clonotype occurred once. This chain connects TRBV11-1 to TRBJ2-7, with a possible D match to TRBD2 (5 bases). In germline, CDR1 is SGHAT, CDR2 FQDESV (reference sequence). This CDR3 comprises 15 residues. V was pared by 2 bases and J by 0 bases, with 11 bases between. The CDR3 here is CASSLSGYLSYEQYF. CDR3 DNA sequence: TGTGCCAGCAGCTTATCGGGGTACCTCTCCTACGAGCAGTACTTC.

The chain recombines TRBV27 with TRBJ2-2; 10 nucleotides match TRBD2. The germline gives CDR1 MNHEY, CDR2 SMNVEV (reference sequence). The CDR3 runs to 15 residues. Losses at the gene ends were 5 bases for V and 4 bases for J; bases not matched to a gene: 4. The CDR3 spells CASSQIAGGTGELFF. In DNA form, the CDR3 reads TGTGCCAGCAGTCAAATAGCGGGGGGCACCGGGGAGCTGTTTTTT.

This clonotype was detected a few times. The rearrangement links TRBV7-3 to TRBJ2-3; D unclear. This CDR3 has 13 residues. V dropped 5 bases and J dropped 8 bases, with 14 bases sitting between them. CDR1 is SGHTA, CDR2 FQGTGA, per germline. CDR3 bases: TGTGCCAGCAGCCCCTCGACGCCAGTTACGCAGTATTTT. Translating it yields CASSPSTPVTQYF.

This chain uses TRBV4-1 with TRBJ1-4, with D uncertain. The CDR3 is made up of 13 amino acids. The germline gives CDR1 MGHRA, CDR2 YSYEKL. V shed 4 bases and J shed 2 bases, with 5 bases lying between them. This CDR3 is CASSLSTNEKLFF. In DNA form, the CDR3 reads TGCGCCAGCAGCCTATCGACTAATGAAAAACTGTTTTTT.

The gene calls are TRBV7-9 and TRBJ2-7; D is uncertain. The CDR3 length is 16 residues. Trimming removed 5 bases from V and 0 bases from J, with 17 bases in between. The V gene's germline CDR1 is SEHNR and CDR2 FQNEAQ (reference sequence). The CDR3 nucleotides are TGTGCCAGCAGCCCACTGACGGGCCCTAACTCCTACGAGCAGTACTTC. This gives the protein CASSPLTGPNSYEQYF.

This chain joins TRBV4-3 and TRBJ1-4; D remains unclear. CDR3 length: 17 amino acids. The V and J ends lost 0 bases and 2 bases respectively, with 13 bases between them. The germline V gene has CDR1 LGHNA and CDR2 YSLEER. Here the CDR3 DNA reads TGCGCCAGCAGCCAAGATGCGGAGGTCCTGACTAATGAAAAACTGTTTTTT. Translating it yields CASSQDAEVLTNEKLFF.

This clonotype has a handful of counts. This rearrangement joins TRBV20-1 to TRBJ2-4; perhaps TRBD1 as D (6 bases). Germline values: CDR1 DFQATT, CDR2 SNEGSKA (reference sequence). CDR3 length: 16 residues. V lost 0 bases to trimming and J lost 1 base, with 13 bases between them. In DNA form, the CDR3 reads TGCAGTGCTAGAGATGGGGGCGAATTGGCCAAAAACATTCAGTACTTC. Amino acid sequence: CSARDGGELAKNIQYF.

The chain couples TRBV6-2 or TRBV6-3 to TRBJ2-3, with D tentatively TRBD2 (6 bases). The germline CDR1 and CDR2 sequences are MNHEY and SVGEGT. There are 14 residues in the CDR3. V was trimmed by 8 bases and J by 5 bases, leaving 17 bases between them. CDR3 region: CASGPGPGVDTQYF. The CDR3 DNA reads as TGTGCCAGCGGTCCGGGACCGGGAGTAGATACGCAGTATTTT.

This clonotype was found a few times. This chain uses TRBV4-3 with TRBJ2-1, with 11 bases matching TRBD2. The germline gives CDR1 LGHNA, CDR2 YSLEER. The CDR3 is made up of 14 amino acids. With 1 base clipped from V and 12 bases from J, the junction kept 5 bases outside the gene matches. The CDR3 loop is CASSQVSSGRPQFF. The CDR3 DNA reads as TGCGCCAGCAGCCAAGTCTCTAGCGGGAGGCCGCAGTTCTTC.

In DNA form, the CDR3 reads TGTGCCAGCAGCTCTGGAGGGGGGGGCAGTGAGCAGTTCTTC. It codes for CASSSGGGGSEQFF. The V call is TRBV7-9, the J call TRBJ2-1; D might be TRBD2 (7 bases). This CDR3 contains 14 residues. The germline V gene encodes CDR1 SEHNR and CDR2 FQNEAQ (reference sequence). V was cut by 4 bases and J by 9 bases, with 16 bases left in between.

This clonotype was counted many times. The J gene is TRBJ2-1, the V gene TRBV27; the match to TRBD2 covers 11 bases. Germline CDR1 MNHEY, CDR2 SMNVEV (reference sequence). V shed 3 bases and J 8 bases; nucleotides not matched to a gene: 6. The CDR3 runs to 15 residues. CDR3 loop: CASSFLTSGEDEQFF. Written as DNA, the CDR3 is TGTGCCAGCAGTTTCCTGACTAGCGGGGAGGATGAGCAGTTCTTC.

The CDR3 loop reads CASSQKLGALTEAFF. CDR3 in DNA: TGTGCCAGCAGCCAAAAGCTAGGCGCGCTCACTGAAGCTTTCTTT. The chain links TRBV3-1 to TRBJ1-1; D is ambiguous. The germline gives CDR1 LGHDT, CDR2 YNNKEL (reference sequence). Trimming took 2 bases from V and 4 from J, leaving 14 bases between them. CDR3 length: 15 residues.

The CDR3 nucleotides are TGTGCCAGCAGTTTCGAAGGGGCGAGTAACTATGGCTACACCTTC. Amino acid sequence: CASSFEGASNYGYTF. The V and J genes are TRBV28 and TRBJ1-2; weak D call: TRBD1 (5 bases). Per germline, CDR1 MDHEN and CDR2 SYDVKM. This CDR3 spans 15 amino acids. With 3 bases removed from V and 1 base from J, the gap between germline ends came to 12 bases.

This clonotype was recorded a few times. The chain links TRBV12-3 or TRBV12-4 to TRBJ2-1, with 11 bases identical to TRBD2. This CDR3 contains 14 residues. The V segment lost 6 bases and the J segment 6 bases; nucleotides outside the gene matches: 4. The CDR3, as DNA: TGTGCCAGCAGCGGGACTAGCGGAGGCAATGAGCAGTTCTTC. Translation gives CASSGTSGGNEQFF.

A few counts support this clonotype. The V call is TRBV5-1, the J call TRBJ2-1; TRBD1 aligns across 7 bases. V lost 6 bases to trimming and J lost 3 bases; unmatched junction nucleotides: 3. From germline, CDR1 is SGHRS and CDR2 YFSETQ. The CDR3 contains 13 residues. This CDR3 reads CASMGDSYNEQFF. The CDR3 DNA follows: TGCGCCAGCATGGGGGACAGCTACAATGAGCAGTTCTTC. Based on the CDR3 plus reference TRBV5-1 and TRBJ2-1, the full variable domain is KAGVTQTPRYLIKTRGQQVTLSCSPISGHRSVSWYQQTPGQGLQFLFEYFSETQRNKGNFPGRFSGRQFSNSRSEMNVSTLELGDSALYLCASMGDSYNEQFFGPGTRLTVL.

This clonotype showed up just a few times. The V and J genes are TRBV25-1 and TRBJ1-3, with D possibly matching TRBD1 (5 bases). Trimming left V 4 bases short and J 3 bases short, with 10 bases between. The CDR3 totals 14 residues. Per germline, CDR1 MGHDK and CDR2 SYGVNS. The CDR3: CASSAWGNGNTIYF. CDR3 coding DNA: TGTGCCAGCAGTGCCTGGGGGAATGGAAACACCATATATTTT.

This sequence joins TRBV12-3 or TRBV12-4 and TRBJ1-1; tentatively, D is TRBD1 (6 bases). The CDR3 is 14 residues long. Trimming took off 5 bases at V and 1 base at J, with 11 bases between the two ends. CDR3 coding DNA: TGTGCCAGCAGTGTTGGGACACAGAACACTGAAGCTTTCTTT. It is translated as CASSVGTQNTEAFF.

The V call is TRBV4-2, the J call TRBJ2-5, with TRBD2 matching over 8 bases. After removal of 4 bases from V and 0 bases from J, the junction contained 10 bases not matched to a gene. CDR1 and CDR2 (germline): LGHNA, YNFKEQ. There are 17 residues in the CDR3. CDR3 in amino acids: CASSPGGPGSYQETQYF. CDR3 in DNA: TGTGCCAGCAGCCCGGGGGGGCCCGGGAGTTACCAAGAGACCCAGTACTTC.

In this sample, this clonotype turned up a few times. The V call is TRBV13, the J call TRBJ1-1, with D possibly TRBD1 on 6 matching bases. CDR1 and CDR2 (germline): PRHDT, FYEKMQ (reference sequence). Trimming removed 5 bases from V and 2 bases from J, with 9 bases in between. The CDR3 runs 13 residues. The CDR3 bases are TGTGCCAGCAGCGTGGGACATAACACTGAAGCTTTCTTT. It yields the protein CASSVGHNTEAFF.

This clonotype was counted a few times. The V call is TRBV24-1, the J call TRBJ2-1, with D tentatively TRBD1 (6 bases). The CDR3 length is 20 residues. V lost 4 bases and J 0 bases, leaving 24 bases between the germline ends. Germline V CDR1 and CDR2: KGHDR, SFDVKD. CDR3 in amino acids: CATSDSLRDTSDGSYNEQFF. As DNA, the CDR3 is TGTGCCACCAGTGACTCGCTTCGGGACACCTCCGATGGCTCCTACAATGAGCAGTTCTTC.

The J gene is TRBJ2-2, the V gene TRBV10-3; 8 nucleotides line up with TRBD2. Looked up from germline, CDR1 is ENHRY and CDR2 is SYGVKD. CDR3 length: 15 amino acids. V gave up 5 bases and J gave up 1 base; unmatched junction bases: 3. CDR3 protein: CAISQSGGNTGELFF. CDR3 in DNA: TGTGCCATCAGTCAGAGCGGGGGGAACACCGGGGAGCTGTTTTTT.

This clonotype was counted only a few times. CDR3 nucleotides: TGTGCCAGCAGCGCCCGGGGGCCGAGCTCCTACAATGAGCAGTTCTTC. Translating it yields CASSARGPSSYNEQFF. V and J are TRBV7-9 and TRBJ2-1, with D perhaps TRBD1 or TRBD2 (6 bases each). The CDR3 sequence is 16 residues long. The germline CDR1 and CDR2 sequences are SEHNR and FQNEAQ (reference sequence). V gave up 5 bases and J gave up 0 bases, with 14 bases separating them.

This clonotype occurred a few times. V gene TRBV27 combines with J gene TRBJ2-3; unclear D gene. Between the trimmed V and J ends, which lost 6 bases and 5 bases, there was a span of 18 bases. CDR3 length equals 15 residues. CDR1 MNHEY and CDR2 SMNVEV come from the germline V gene (reference sequence). Written as DNA, the CDR3 is TGTGCCAGCAGATTCCTACTGGTAGGGCAAGATACGCAGTATTTT. Translating gives CASRFLLVGQDTQYF.